Listed below are T cell receptor beta chains from one sample, sequenced in a study of CD8+ T cells in alopecia areata. TCRdb keeps only in-frame clones here, not all; method: immunoSEQ multiplex PCR. The data hold over 150,000 clones, with roughly three fifths observed a single time. Sequenced input: CD8+ T cells sorted from blood. The source is a human donor in good health. CDR3s include the opening cysteine and the closing phenylalanine or tryptophan. Fields, in order: D gene, J gene, V gene, clone size, CDR3 protein, CDR3 DNA. D genes are given only for firm matches. Some rows mark clone size as missing; the rest say once, few, many or name a class of expanded clone.

d_call: TRBD1; j_call: TRBJ1-1; v_call: TRBV9; clone_size: -; cdr3_aa: CASSVVLKGAEAFF; cdr3_nt: TGTGCCAGCAGCGTAGTCTTAAAGGGGGCGGAAGCTTTCTTT
d_call: -; j_call: TRBJ2-2; v_call: TRBV11-2; clone_size: few; cdr3_aa: CASSLGVVNTGELFF; cdr3_nt: TGTGCCAGCAGCTTAGGGGTAGTGAACACCGGGGAGCTGTTTTTT
d_call: -; j_call: TRBJ2-3; v_call: TRBV5-1; clone_size: -; cdr3_aa: CASSPGTASTDTQYF; cdr3_nt: TGCGCCAGCAGCCCCGGGACGGCTAGCACAGATACGCAGTATTTT
d_call: TRBD2; j_call: TRBJ2-1; v_call: TRBV15; clone_size: -; cdr3_aa: CATSRGGGTMSEQFF; cdr3_nt: TGTGCCACCAGCAGAGGCGGGGGGACGATGAGTGAGCAGTTCTTC
d_call: -; j_call: TRBJ2-5; v_call: TRBV10-2; clone_size: -; cdr3_aa: CASSVHYQETQYF; cdr3_nt: TGCGCCAGCAGTGTTCATTACCAAGAGACCCAGTACTTC
d_call: TRBD2; j_call: TRBJ2-5; v_call: TRBV2; clone_size: -; cdr3_aa: CASRNPSGGYQETQYF; cdr3_nt: TGTGCCAGCAGGAATCCTAGCGGGGGGTACCAAGAGACCCAGTACTTC
d_call: TRBD1; j_call: TRBJ1-6; v_call: TRBV27; clone_size: few; cdr3_aa: CASSLSGQAPQTLHF; cdr3_nt: TGTGCCAGCAGTTTATCCGGACAGGCCCCCCAGACCCTCCACTTT
d_call: -; j_call: TRBJ1-1; v_call: TRBV14; clone_size: few; cdr3_aa: CASSQVRLNTEAFF; cdr3_nt: TGTGCCAGCAGCCAAGTTCGCCTGAACACTGAAGCTTTCTTT
d_call: TRBD2; j_call: TRBJ2-5; v_call: TRBV6-5; clone_size: -; cdr3_aa: CASSHTSGGVETQYF; cdr3_nt: TGTGCCAGCAGCCACACTAGCGGGGGGGTGGAGACCCAGTACTTC
d_call: -; j_call: TRBJ1-5; v_call: TRBV7-9; clone_size: -; cdr3_aa: CASSPSEGSNQPQHF; cdr3_nt: TGTGCCAGCAGCCCATCCGAGGGTAGCAATCAGCCCCAGCATTTT
d_call: -; j_call: TRBJ2-6; v_call: TRBV6-5; clone_size: -; cdr3_aa: CASSSASGANVLTF; cdr3_nt: TGTGCCAGCAGTTCAGCATCTGGGGCCAACGTCCTGACTTTC
d_call: -; j_call: TRBJ1-1; v_call: TRBV7-3; clone_size: once; cdr3_aa: CASSPSPGTEAFF; cdr3_nt: TGTGCCAGCAGCCCAAGTCCGGGCACTGAAGCTTTCTTT
d_call: -; j_call: TRBJ2-2; v_call: TRBV29-1; clone_size: -; cdr3_aa: CSVVASTGELFF; cdr3_nt: TGCAGCGTTGTGGCTTCCACCGGGGAGCTGTTTTTT
d_call: TRBD2; j_call: TRBJ2-5; v_call: TRBV7-9; clone_size: once; cdr3_aa: CASSLDSGAETQYF; cdr3_nt: TGTGCCAGCAGCTTAGATAGCGGGGCTGAGACCCAGTACTTC
d_call: -; j_call: TRBJ2-3; v_call: TRBV7-8; clone_size: -; cdr3_aa: CASSFAGITDTQYF; cdr3_nt: TGTGCCAGCAGCTTCGCGGGGATCACAGATACGCAGTATTTT
d_call: -; j_call: TRBJ2-5; v_call: TRBV4-1; clone_size: few; cdr3_aa: CASSQVAQQETQYF; cdr3_nt: TGCGCCAGCAGCCAAGTCGCCCAGCAAGAGACCCAGTACTTC
d_call: TRBD2; j_call: TRBJ2-7; v_call: TRBV4-1; clone_size: -; cdr3_aa: CASSQVAGDFHEQYF; cdr3_nt: TGCGCCAGCAGCCAAGTGGCGGGGGACTTCCACGAGCAGTACTTC
d_call: -; j_call: TRBJ2-7; v_call: TRBV7-9; clone_size: -; cdr3_aa: CASSLGESEQYF; cdr3_nt: TGTGCCAGCAGCTTAGGAGAATCCGAGCAGTACTTC
d_call: TRBD1; j_call: TRBJ2-2; v_call: TRBV4-2; clone_size: -; cdr3_aa: CASSHLPGQGVSGELFF; cdr3_nt: TGTGCCAGCAGCCATTTACCGGGACAGGGGGTCTCCGGGGAGCTGTTTTTT
d_call: TRBD1; j_call: TRBJ2-7; v_call: TRBV27; clone_size: -; cdr3_aa: CASSSGQGPYEQYF; cdr3_nt: TGTGCCAGCAGTTCGGGACAGGGGCCCTACGAGCAGTACTTC
d_call: -; j_call: TRBJ2-3; v_call: TRBV29-1; clone_size: -; cdr3_aa: CSAAGVTSTDTQYF; cdr3_nt: TGCAGCGCTGCAGGGGTTACTAGCACAGATACGCAGTATTTT
d_call: -; j_call: TRBJ2-7; v_call: TRBV25-1; clone_size: -; cdr3_aa: CASSDGNEQYF; cdr3_nt: TGTGCCAGCAGTGACGGTAACGAGCAGTACTTC
d_call: -; j_call: TRBJ2-2; v_call: TRBV13; clone_size: few; cdr3_aa: CASSPLLRTGELFF; cdr3_nt: TGTGCCAGCAGCCCCCTCCTTAGGACCGGGGAGCTGTTTTTT
d_call: TRBD1; j_call: TRBJ1-2; v_call: TRBV30; clone_size: -; cdr3_aa: CAWTVTGATGYTF; cdr3_nt: TGTGCCTGGACCGTGACAGGGGCGACTGGCTACACCTTC
d_call: -; j_call: TRBJ2-3; v_call: TRBV2; clone_size: -; cdr3_aa: CASSVGTDTQYF; cdr3_nt: TGTGCCAGCAGTGTCGGGACAGATACGCAGTATTTT
d_call: -; j_call: TRBJ2-7; v_call: TRBV29-1; clone_size: -; cdr3_aa: CSVESGGKQYF; cdr3_nt: TGCAGCGTTGAATCGGGGGGCAAGCAGTACTTC
d_call: -; j_call: TRBJ1-5; v_call: TRBV25-1; clone_size: -; cdr3_aa: CASSEGGETLRPQHF; cdr3_nt: TGTGCCAGCAGTGAAGGGGGCGAGACCCTTCGGCCCCAGCATTTT
d_call: -; j_call: TRBJ2-7; v_call: TRBV13; clone_size: -; cdr3_aa: CASSSDPYEQYF; cdr3_nt: TGTGCCAGCAGCTCGGATCCCTACGAGCAGTACTTC
d_call: -; j_call: TRBJ2-1; v_call: TRBV27; clone_size: -; cdr3_aa: CASSFGAGAGSEQFF; cdr3_nt: TGTGCCAGCAGTTTCGGGGCTGGCGCCGGCTCCGAGCAGTTCTTC
d_call: TRBD2; j_call: TRBJ2-2; v_call: TRBV19; clone_size: -; cdr3_aa: CASSISGGTGELFF; cdr3_nt: TGTGCCAGTAGTATATCGGGGGGCACCGGGGAGCTGTTTTTT
d_call: -; j_call: TRBJ2-7; v_call: TRBV13; clone_size: -; cdr3_aa: CASSRKALPYEQYF; cdr3_nt: TGTGCCAGCAGCCGAAAAGCGTTACCCTACGAGCAGTACTTC
d_call: -; j_call: TRBJ2-7; v_call: TRBV5-5; clone_size: -; cdr3_aa: CASSTGTRGPYEQYF; cdr3_nt: TGTGCCAGCAGCACCGGGACAAGGGGACCCTACGAGCAGTACTTC
d_call: -; j_call: TRBJ1-5; v_call: TRBV5-1; clone_size: few; cdr3_aa: CASSLSGSNQPQHF; cdr3_nt: TGCGCCAGCAGCTTAAGCGGTAGCAATCAGCCCCAGCATTTT
d_call: -; j_call: TRBJ2-1; v_call: TRBV27; clone_size: -; cdr3_aa: CASSYPVGGYNEQFF; cdr3_nt: TGTGCCAGCAGTTACCCGGTAGGGGGGTACAATGAGCAGTTCTTC
d_call: -; j_call: TRBJ2-2; v_call: TRBV6-4; clone_size: few; cdr3_aa: CASSDVAGGTGELFF; cdr3_nt: TGTGCCAGCAGTGACGTGGCAGGGGGGACCGGGGAGCTGTTTTTT
d_call: -; j_call: TRBJ2-3; v_call: TRBV4-1; clone_size: -; cdr3_aa: CASSPGGSGNTDTQYF; cdr3_nt: TGCGCCAGCAGTCCGGGTGGTAGCGGAAACACAGATACGCAGTATTTT
d_call: -; j_call: TRBJ1-1; v_call: TRBV6-5; clone_size: -; cdr3_aa: CASIKQGLVNTEAFF; cdr3_nt: TGTGCCAGCATCAAACAGGGACTAGTGAACACTGAAGCTTTCTTT
d_call: -; j_call: TRBJ2-3; v_call: TRBV13; clone_size: once; cdr3_aa: CASTSSGTDTQYF; cdr3_nt: TGTGCCAGCACCTCTAGCGGCACAGATACGCAGTATTTT
d_call: TRBD1; j_call: TRBJ2-1; v_call: TRBV29-1; clone_size: -; cdr3_aa: CSVLLAGTGGNEQFF; cdr3_nt: TGCAGCGTACTTTTAGCCGGGACAGGGGGCAATGAGCAGTTCTTC
d_call: -; j_call: TRBJ1-2; v_call: TRBV19; clone_size: -; cdr3_aa: CASSMELPYYGYTF; cdr3_nt: TGTGCCAGTAGTATGGAGCTTCCTTACTATGGCTACACCTTC
d_call: -; j_call: TRBJ1-1; v_call: TRBV11-3; clone_size: -; cdr3_aa: CASSPYRDTEAFF; cdr3_nt: TGTGCCAGCAGCCCCTACAGGGACACTGAAGCTTTCTTT
d_call: -; j_call: TRBJ2-3; v_call: TRBV7-9; clone_size: -; cdr3_aa: CQAGPSTDTQYF; cdr3_nt: TGCCAGGCGGGGCCCAGCACAGATACGCAGTATTTT
d_call: TRBD1; j_call: TRBJ1-1; v_call: TRBV5-1; clone_size: -; cdr3_aa: CASGLTGPPPEAFF; cdr3_nt: TGCGCCAGCGGATTGACAGGGCCCCCGCCTGAAGCTTTCTTT
d_call: -; j_call: TRBJ1-1; v_call: TRBV27; clone_size: -; cdr3_aa: CASSPSGNTEAFF; cdr3_nt: TGTGCCAGCAGTCCCTCAGGGAACACTGAAGCTTTCTTT
d_call: -; j_call: TRBJ2-1; v_call: TRBV30; clone_size: few; cdr3_aa: CAWSVQPGEQFF; cdr3_nt: TGTGCCTGGAGTGTCCAGCCGGGAGAGCAGTTCTTC
d_call: TRBD2; j_call: TRBJ2-1; v_call: TRBV9; clone_size: -; cdr3_aa: CASSVGGGTYEQFF; cdr3_nt: TGTGCCAGCAGCGTGGGCGGGGGGACCTATGAGCAGTTCTTC